This T cell receptor (beta chain) was sequenced for a study of T cell changes during pregnancy in multiple sclerosis (dated by TCRdb to between 2017 and 2020). Study-wide context: In women with multiple sclerosis, the researchers looked at how the T cell repertoire shifted as pregnancy progressed.

The library came from the immunoSEQ multiplex PCR assay. Drawn from immuneACCESS, this table holds only the in-frame rearrangements with V and J called that TCRdb kept. Clones are partly lost; checked studies trace under half to an unresolved V gene and leave the rest unexplained. Counted in this sample were roughly 51,000 clones; 94% of them appeared once. The ten largest clonotypes hold approximately 5.5% of the sample. As regards this clone: What antigen it recognizes has not been identified. No quality values exist for individual bases; no much larger clone is one base distant.

Via the germline V gene, CDR1 is SNHLY and CDR2 FYNNEI. V and J are truncated by 6 bases and 4 bases respectively, leaving an intervening sequence of 6 bases. Spanning cysteine to phenylalanine, the CDR3 consists of 11 amino acids. Just the 33-base CDR3 DNA is kept, in frame starting at base 1. The V and J genes are TRBV2 and TRBJ2-5, with the D segment identity uncertain. This TCR derives from a female donor with multiple sclerosis, enrolled in a pregnancy study. The specimen comprised CD8+ T cells from peripheral blood mononuclear cells, sampled before pregnancy. The DNA sequence follows: TGTGCCAGCAGGGGCCGAGAGACCCAGTACTTC. Its protein product is CASRGRETQYF.